This T cell receptor beta chain is drawn from a study of tissue T cells after allogeneic stem cell transplantation. Whole-study findings and limits: Blood and spleen captured only part of the tissue TCR repertoire.

The CDR3 length is 15 residues. The germline CDR1 and CDR2 sequences are LGHNA and YSLEER. V was pared by 0 bases and J by 8 bases, with 14 bases between. Assay: immunoSEQ multiplex PCR; the TCRdb copy retains only in-frame clones and omits some. The sample holds around 6,600 clones; around 70% are singletons and the top ten take 25% to 30%. Remarks on this clone: Its antigen remains unknown.

Comparators were a few non-transplant cancer patients without known GI disease. This receptor was taken from a woman between 18 and 55 years old with breast cancer. The input for sequencing was tissue from the stomach, taken at autopsy. V gene TRBV4-3 combines with J gene TRBJ2-1; maybe TRBD1 (6 bases). The CDR3: CASSQDGRGYYEQFF. CDR3 DNA: TGCGCCAGCAGCCAAGATGGCAGGGGTTATTATGAGCAGTTCTTC.